This T cell receptor beta chain was recovered during a study of blood T cells in healthy people across ages. General observations from the study: Unsorted PBMC material precluded a definitive naive versus antigen-experienced comparison. Percentage of naive T cells showed a strong correlation with TCR beta diversity. Estimates of total diversity, which came from one million sequenced T cells, were considered to be underestimates.

For the second PCR, which ran for about 6 to 12 cycles, a sample-barcoded 5' primer and a J-beta primer mix were used. TCRdb re-analysed the 5' RACE reads in MiXCR, keeping a single row per CDR3 protein. The table lists hundreds of thousands of distinct CDR3 sequences, more than 20% of them singletons. This clonotype was counted ten times or more. Its antigen is currently unknown. The total RNA that was extracted per sample amounted to at least 5 micrograms. J lost 5 bases, V lost 0 bases, and 3 bases had no gene match. Germline V lookup: CDR1 SGHDT, CDR2 YYEEEE. The length of the CDR3 is 14 residues. The TCR was taken from an older man in good health. The rearrangement uses TRBV5-6 and TRBJ2-7; 9 positions match TRBD2. Sequencing used blood. The CDR3 loop is CASSLDSGSHEQYF. Written as DNA, the CDR3 is TGTGCCAGCAGCTTGGATAGCGGGAGCCACGAGCAGTACTTC.